Sequencing of this T cell receptor (beta chain) was carried out in a study of CD8+ T cells in alopecia areata. Background on the study: Tofacitinib was taken orally by treated patients, and the dose was 5 to 10 mg twice daily. Treated patients were scored for severity by percent of scalp affected.

Treatment given: oral pan-JAK inhibitor, 5-10 mg twice daily. Findings and caveats of the study: Persistence in scalp and blood during tofacitinib was observed for many expanded lesional clones.

As concerns this clone: Its antigen is undetermined.

RNA extraction was followed by reverse transcription into cDNA, which acted as the sequencing template. Data came from immunoSEQ multiplex PCR; TCRdb stores just in-frame clones and leaves some out. The sample shows about 110,000 clones, less than 60% of them seen only once. CDR1 is SQVTM and CDR2 is ANQGSEA in the germline V gene. CDR3 length equals 13 residues. The V gene lost 3 bases and the J gene lost 1 base, with 9 bases spanning the gap. This rearrangement joins TRBV29-1 to TRBJ1-1, with a tentative D call TRBD1 (5 bases). The TCR comes from a human donor with alopecia areata. Sequenced material: CD4+ T cells sorted from blood, taken at week 24, from a patient treated with tofacitinib. CDR3 sequence: CSVERRGNTEAFF. The CDR3 bases are TGCAGCGTTGAGAGAAGGGGGAACACTGAAGCTTTCTTT.